This T cell receptor beta chain is drawn from a study of regulatory T cells in long-lasting Graves disease. This clonotype was observed a handful of times. Its antigen is unidentified. Study-wide results and limits: Study of thyroid tissue was not done, with only peripheral blood studied. Small numbers of samples may have cut accuracy. Persistent Graves' patients showed a TCR diversity that was lower than that of newly diagnosed ones.

According to the study, TCR beta libraries were built with iRepertoire HTBI primers and CDR3-region Arm-PCR. TCRdb reprocessed the multiplex PCR reads via MiXCR and lists one record per CDR3 protein. The sample has fewer than 400,000 distinct CDR3 sequences, roughly 21% seen once; the top ten hold roughly 27%. Sample time point: persistent/refractory GD, antithyroid drugs over 5 years with positive TRAb. RNA extracted from PBMCs served as the sequencing template. The sequence was obtained from a female donor with Graves disease. Sequenced here: peripheral blood mononuclear cells (PBMCs), sampled when the disease was refractory, from a patient treated with antithyroid drugs.

This CDR3 is CASTRTASSPEAFF. DNA for the CDR3: TGTGCCAGCACCCGGACAGCCTCTTCCCCTGAAGCTTTCTTT. The J gene is TRBJ1-1, the V gene TRBV2; TRBD1 might be the D (6 bases). V was pared by 7 bases and J by 6 bases, with 18 bases between. This CDR3 has 14 amino acids. Germline V CDR1 and CDR2: SNHLY, FYNNEI.